This T cell receptor (beta chain) was sequenced in a study of OX40 agonist ivuxolimab in advanced cancers. At the level of the study: The study gave patients intravenous ivuxolimab at 0.01 to 10 mg/kg every 2 weeks.

Trimming stripped 4 bases from V and 2 bases from J, with 12 bases between. Germline V gene data show CDR1 as SGHNT and CDR2 as YYREEE (reference sequence). The CDR3 runs to 14 residues. Only in-frame clones appear in the TCRdb table, and some are missing; sequencing was by immunoSEQ multiplex PCR. The sample shows 150,000 to 190,000 clones, 85% to 95% of them seen only once. The chain has TRBV5-4 and TRBJ2-5; weak D call: TRBD1 (5 bases). The TCR was taken from an adult with an advanced solid tumor such as melanoma, head and neck, liver or kidney cancer. The starting material was CD4+ or CD8+ T cells sorted from blood, obtained in a trial of the OX40 agonist ivuxolimab. The CDR3 bases are TGTGCCAGCAGCACCCGACAGTTGCAAGAGACCCAGTACTTC. Translation gives CASSTRQLQETQYF. Full variable domain (missing parts from reference TRBV5-4 and TRBJ2-5): ETGVTQSPTHLIKTRGQQVTLRCSSQSGHNTVSWYQQALGQGPQFIFQYYREEENGRGNFPPRFSGLQFPNYSSELNVNALELDDSALYLCASSTRQLQETQYFGPGTRLLVL.